The clone carrying this T cell receptor (beta chain) was counted many times. The antigen is unknown. The data originate from a study of T cells after yellow fever vaccination. As for the study in general: Each low-cell-number fraction was prepared by means of SMART-Seq v4 Ultra Low Input. Study findings and constraints: Subsequent booster samples again held most clones from primary vaccination (96% CD4, roughly 91% CD8).

V lost 6 bases and J lost 2, with 21 bases in between. This CDR3 comprises 16 residues. Germline-derived CDR1 and CDR2 are SGHNT and YYREEE (reference sequence). TCRdb redid the calling of the 5' RACE reads with MiXCR, one entry per CDR3 protein. The table lists some 200,000 distinct CDR3 sequences, roughly 3% of them singletons. This chain uses TRBV5-4 with TRBJ2-7; a possible D gene is TRBD2 (6 bases). This receptor was identified in a man aged 18 to 30 who received the YFV17D yellow fever vaccine. The sequencing used CD4+ T cells sorted from PBMCs, collected 10 days after the yellow fever booster vaccination. The CDR3 region has the DNA TGTGCCAGCACCCTAGGAGGGCGGGGATCACCCTACGAGCAGTACTTC. Protein product: CASTLGGRGSPYEQYF.